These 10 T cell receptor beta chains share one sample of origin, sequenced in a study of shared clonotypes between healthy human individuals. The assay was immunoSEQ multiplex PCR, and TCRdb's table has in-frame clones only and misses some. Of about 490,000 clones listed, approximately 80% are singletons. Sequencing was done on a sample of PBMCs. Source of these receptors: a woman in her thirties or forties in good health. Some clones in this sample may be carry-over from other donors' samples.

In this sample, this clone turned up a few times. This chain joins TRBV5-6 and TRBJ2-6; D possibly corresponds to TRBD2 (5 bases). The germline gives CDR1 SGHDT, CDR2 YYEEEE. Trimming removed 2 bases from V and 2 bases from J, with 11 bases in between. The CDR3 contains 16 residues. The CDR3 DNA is TGTGCCAGCAGCTTAGGCCTCGGGGCTGGGGCCAACGTCCTGACTTTC. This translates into CASSLGLGAGANVLTF.

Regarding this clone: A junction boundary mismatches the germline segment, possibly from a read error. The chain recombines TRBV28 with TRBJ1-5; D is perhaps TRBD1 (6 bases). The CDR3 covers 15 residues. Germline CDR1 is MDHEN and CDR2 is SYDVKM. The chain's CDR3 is CASTLDQGGIQPQHF. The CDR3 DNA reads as TGTGCCAGCACTTTAGATCAAGGGGGGATTCAGCCCCAGCATTTT.

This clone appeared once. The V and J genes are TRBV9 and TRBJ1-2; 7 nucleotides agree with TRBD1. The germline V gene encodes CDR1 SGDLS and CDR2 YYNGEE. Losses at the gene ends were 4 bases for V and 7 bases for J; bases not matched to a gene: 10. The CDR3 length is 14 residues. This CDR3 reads CASSFRTGAGGYTF. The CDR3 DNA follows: TGTGCCAGCAGCTTCCGAACAGGGGCCGGTGGCTACACCTTC.

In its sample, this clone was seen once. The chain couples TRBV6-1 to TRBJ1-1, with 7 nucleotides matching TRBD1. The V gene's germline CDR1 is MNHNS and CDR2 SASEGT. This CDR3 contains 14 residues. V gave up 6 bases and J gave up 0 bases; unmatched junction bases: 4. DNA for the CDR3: TGTGCCAGCAGGGACAGGCAACTGAACACTGAAGCTTTCTTT. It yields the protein CASRDRQLNTEAFF.

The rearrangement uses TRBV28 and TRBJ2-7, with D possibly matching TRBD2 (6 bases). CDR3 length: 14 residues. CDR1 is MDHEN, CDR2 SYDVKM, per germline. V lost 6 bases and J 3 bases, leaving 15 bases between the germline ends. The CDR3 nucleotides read TGTGCCAGCAGACACCTCCGGGAGCTCTACGAGCAGTACTTC. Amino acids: CASRHLRELYEQYF. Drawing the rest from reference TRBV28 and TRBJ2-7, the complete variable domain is DVKVTQSSRYLVKRTGEKVFLECVQDMDHENMFWYRQDPGLGLRLIYFSYDVKMKEKGDIPEGYSVSREKKERFSLILESASTNQTSMYLCASRHLRELYEQYFGPGTRLTVT.

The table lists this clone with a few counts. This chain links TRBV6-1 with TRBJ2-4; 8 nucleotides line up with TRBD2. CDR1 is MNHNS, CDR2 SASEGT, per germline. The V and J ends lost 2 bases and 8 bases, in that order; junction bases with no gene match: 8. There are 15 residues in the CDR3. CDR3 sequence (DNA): TGTGCCAGCAGTGAATATCCGACTAGCGAGGACATTCAGTACTTC. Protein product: CASSEYPTSEDIQYF.

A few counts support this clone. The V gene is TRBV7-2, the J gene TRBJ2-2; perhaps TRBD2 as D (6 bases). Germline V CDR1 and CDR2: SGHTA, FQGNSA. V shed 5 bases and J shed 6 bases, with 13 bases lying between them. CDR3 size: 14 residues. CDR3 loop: CASSRGTHPGELFF. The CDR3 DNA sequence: TGTGCCAGCAGCCGAGGGACTCACCCCGGGGAGCTGTTTTTT.

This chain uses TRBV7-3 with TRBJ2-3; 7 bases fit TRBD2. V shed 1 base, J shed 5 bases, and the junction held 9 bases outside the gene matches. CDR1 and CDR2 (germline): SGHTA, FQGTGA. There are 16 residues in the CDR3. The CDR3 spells CASSLNRAGVGDTQYF. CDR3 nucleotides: TGTGCCAGCAGCTTAAATCGTGCGGGAGTAGGAGATACGCAGTATTTT.

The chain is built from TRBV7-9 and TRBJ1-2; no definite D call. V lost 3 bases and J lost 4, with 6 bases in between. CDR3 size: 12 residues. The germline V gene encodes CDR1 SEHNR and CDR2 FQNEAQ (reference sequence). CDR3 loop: CASSLEAYGYTF. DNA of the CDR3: TGTGCCAGCAGCTTGGAAGCCTATGGCTACACCTTC.

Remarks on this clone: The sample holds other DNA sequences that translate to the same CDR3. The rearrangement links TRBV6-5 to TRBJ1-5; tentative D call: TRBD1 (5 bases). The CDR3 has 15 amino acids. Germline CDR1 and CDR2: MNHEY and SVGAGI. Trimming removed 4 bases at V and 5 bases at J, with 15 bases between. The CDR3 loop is CASSLGGVGDQPQHF. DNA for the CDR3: TGTGCCAGCAGTTTAGGCGGCGTGGGGGATCAGCCCCAGCATTTT.